The present entry profiles one T cell receptor beta chain with its context. Its antigen is unidentified. Sequencing was performed with immunoSEQ multiplex PCR; in TCRdb, only in-frame clones are kept and a portion is missing. In the table there are approximately 140,000 clones, more than 80% of which are singletons. This record comes from a study of T cells in localized non-small cell lung cancer. Study-wide results and caveats: Peak T cell clonality was found in uninvolved adjacent lung, exceeding tumor.

V gave up 0 bases and J gave up 7 bases; unmatched junction bases: 3. This CDR3 is 14 amino acids long. Germline V CDR1 and CDR2: SGHRS, YFSETQ. Sequencing used peripheral blood, obtained before any cancer treatment. The receptor comes from a female donor of 60 years or more with stage I lung adenocarcinoma. V and J are TRBV5-1 and TRBJ2-1; TRBD2 aligns across 8 bases. CDR3 nucleotide sequence: TGCGCCAGCAGCTTGGTTAGCGGGGTAAATGAGCAGTTCTTC. Amino acids: CASSLVSGVNEQFF.